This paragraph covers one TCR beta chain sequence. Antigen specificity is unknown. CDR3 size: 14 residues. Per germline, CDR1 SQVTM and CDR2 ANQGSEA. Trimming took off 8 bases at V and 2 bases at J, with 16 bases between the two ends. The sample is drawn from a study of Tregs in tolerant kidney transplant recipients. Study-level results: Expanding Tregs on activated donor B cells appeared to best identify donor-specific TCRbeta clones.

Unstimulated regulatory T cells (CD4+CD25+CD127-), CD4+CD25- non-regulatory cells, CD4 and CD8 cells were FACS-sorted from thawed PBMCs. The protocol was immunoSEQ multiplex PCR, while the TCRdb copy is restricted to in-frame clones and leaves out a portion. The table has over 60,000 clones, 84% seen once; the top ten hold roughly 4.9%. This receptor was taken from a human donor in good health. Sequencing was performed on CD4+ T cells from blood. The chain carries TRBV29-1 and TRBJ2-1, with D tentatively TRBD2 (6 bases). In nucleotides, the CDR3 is TGCAGCTACCTCTCCGGGAGCGCCTACAATGAGCAGTTCTTC. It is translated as CSYLSGSAYNEQFF.